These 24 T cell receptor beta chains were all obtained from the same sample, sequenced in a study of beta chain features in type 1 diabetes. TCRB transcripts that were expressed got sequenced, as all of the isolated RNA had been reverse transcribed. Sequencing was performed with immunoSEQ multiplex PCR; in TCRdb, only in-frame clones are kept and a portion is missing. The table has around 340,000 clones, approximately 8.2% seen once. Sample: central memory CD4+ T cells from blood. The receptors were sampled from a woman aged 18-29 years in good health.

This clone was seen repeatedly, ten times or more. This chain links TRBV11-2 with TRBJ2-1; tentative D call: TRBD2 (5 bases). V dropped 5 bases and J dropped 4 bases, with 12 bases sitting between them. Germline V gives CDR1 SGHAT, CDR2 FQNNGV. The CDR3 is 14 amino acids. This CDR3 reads CASSPNDYYNEQFF. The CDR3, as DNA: TGTGCCAGCAGCCCAAATGACTATTACAATGAGCAGTTCTTC. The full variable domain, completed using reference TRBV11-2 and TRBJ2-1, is EAGVAQSPRYKIIEKRQSVAFWCNPISGHATLYWYQQILGQGPKLLIQFQNNGVVDDSQLPKDRFSAERLKGVDSTLKIQPAKLEDSAVYLCASSPNDYYNEQFFGPGTRLTVL.

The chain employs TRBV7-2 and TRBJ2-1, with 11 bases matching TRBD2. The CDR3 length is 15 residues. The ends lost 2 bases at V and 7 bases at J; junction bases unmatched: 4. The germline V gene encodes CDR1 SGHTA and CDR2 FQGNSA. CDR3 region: CASSLRTSGSNEQFF. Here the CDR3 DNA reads TGTGCCAGCAGCTTAAGAACTAGCGGGAGTAATGAGCAGTTCTTC.

The CDR3, as DNA: TGTGCCAGCAGCCCAGGGACGGGGAATCAGCCCCAGCATTTT. It specifies CASSPGTGNQPQHF. V gene TRBV7-2 combines with J gene TRBJ1-5, with D perhaps matching TRBD1 (5 bases). Per germline, CDR1 SGHTA and CDR2 FQGNSA. V lost 5 bases and J 4 bases, leaving 12 bases between the germline ends. The CDR3 loop spans 14 amino acids.

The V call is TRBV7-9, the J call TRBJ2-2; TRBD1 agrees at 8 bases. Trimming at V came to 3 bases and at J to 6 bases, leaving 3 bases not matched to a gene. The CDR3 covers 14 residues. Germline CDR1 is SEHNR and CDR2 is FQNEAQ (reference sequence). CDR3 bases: TGTGCCAGCAGCTTCCAGACAGGGGCCGGGGAGCTGTTTTTT. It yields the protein CASSFQTGAGELFF. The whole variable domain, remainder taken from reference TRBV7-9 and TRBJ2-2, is DTGVSQNPRHKITKRGQNVTFRCDPISEHNRLYWYRQTLGQGPEFLTYFQNEAQLEKSRLLSDRFSAERPKGSFSTLEIQRTEQGDSAMYLCASSFQTGAGELFFGEGSRLTVL.

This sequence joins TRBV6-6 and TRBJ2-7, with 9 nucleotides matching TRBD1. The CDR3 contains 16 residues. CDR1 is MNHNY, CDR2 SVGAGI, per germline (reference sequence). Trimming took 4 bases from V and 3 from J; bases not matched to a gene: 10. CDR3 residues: CASSSGPTGGIYEQYF. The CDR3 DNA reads TGTGCCAGCAGTTCTGGACCTACAGGGGGCATCTACGAGCAGTACTTC.

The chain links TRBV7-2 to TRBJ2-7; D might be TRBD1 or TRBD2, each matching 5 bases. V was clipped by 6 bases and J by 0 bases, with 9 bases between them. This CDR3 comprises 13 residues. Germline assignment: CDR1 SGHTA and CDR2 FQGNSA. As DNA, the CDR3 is TGTGCCAGCAGGCCGGGGCTCTCCTACGAGCAGTACTTC. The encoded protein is CASRPGLSYEQYF.

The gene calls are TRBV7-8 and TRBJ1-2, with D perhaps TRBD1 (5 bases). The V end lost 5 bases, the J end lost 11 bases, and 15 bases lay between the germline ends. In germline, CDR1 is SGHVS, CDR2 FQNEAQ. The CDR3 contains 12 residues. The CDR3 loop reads CASSITTGLYTF. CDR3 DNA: TGTGCCAGCAGCATCACCACAGGTCTTTACACCTTC.

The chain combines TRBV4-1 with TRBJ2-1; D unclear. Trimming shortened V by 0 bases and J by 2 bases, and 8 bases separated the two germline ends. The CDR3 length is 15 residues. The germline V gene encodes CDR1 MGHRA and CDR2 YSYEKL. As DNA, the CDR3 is TGCGCCAGCAGCCAAGATCTCGAAACCTACAATGAGCAGTTCTTC. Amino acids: CASSQDLETYNEQFF.

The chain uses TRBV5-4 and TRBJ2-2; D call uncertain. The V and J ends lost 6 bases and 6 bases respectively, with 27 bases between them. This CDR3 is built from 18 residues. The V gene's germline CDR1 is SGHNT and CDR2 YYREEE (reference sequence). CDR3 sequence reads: CASTFSGRPADQSGELFF. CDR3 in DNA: TGTGCCAGCACCTTCTCGGGCAGGCCCGCCGATCAGTCCGGGGAGCTGTTTTTT.

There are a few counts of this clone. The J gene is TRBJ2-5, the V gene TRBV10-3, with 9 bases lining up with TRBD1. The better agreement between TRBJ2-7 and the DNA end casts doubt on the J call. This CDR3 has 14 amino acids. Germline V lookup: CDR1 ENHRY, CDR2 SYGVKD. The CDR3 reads CAISLGTGNNEQYF. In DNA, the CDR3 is TGTGCCATCAGCCTCGGGACAGGGAACAACGAGCAGTACTTC.

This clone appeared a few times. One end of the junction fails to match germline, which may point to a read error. DNA for the CDR3: TGCGCCAGCAGCCAAAGGACAGGGATGGAGACCCAGTACTTC. It is translated as CASSQRTGMETQYF. The rearrangement links TRBV5-4 to TRBJ2-5; 8 nucleotides line up with TRBD1. The V gene's germline CDR1 is SGHNT and CDR2 YYREEE (reference sequence). The CDR3 has 14 residues.

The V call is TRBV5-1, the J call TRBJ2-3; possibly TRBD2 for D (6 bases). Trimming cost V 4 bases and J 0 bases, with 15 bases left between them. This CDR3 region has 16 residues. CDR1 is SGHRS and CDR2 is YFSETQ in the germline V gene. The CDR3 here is CASSPGVSGSTDTQYF. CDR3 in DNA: TGCGCCAGCAGCCCTGGTGTTAGCGGTAGCACAGATACGCAGTATTTT. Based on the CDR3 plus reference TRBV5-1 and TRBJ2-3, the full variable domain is KAGVTQTPRYLIKTRGQQVTLSCSPISGHRSVSWYQQTPGQGLQFLFEYFSETQRNKGNFPGRFSGRQFSNSRSEMNVSTLELGDSALYLCASSPGVSGSTDTQYFGPGTRLTVL.

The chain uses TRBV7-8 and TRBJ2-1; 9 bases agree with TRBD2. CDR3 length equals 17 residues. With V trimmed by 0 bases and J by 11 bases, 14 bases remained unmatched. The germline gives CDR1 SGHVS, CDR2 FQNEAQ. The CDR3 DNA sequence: TGTGCCAGCAGCTTAGCCGGGTCTAGCGGGGCCGGCTGGAAGCAGTTCTTC. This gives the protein CASSLAGSSGAGWKQFF.

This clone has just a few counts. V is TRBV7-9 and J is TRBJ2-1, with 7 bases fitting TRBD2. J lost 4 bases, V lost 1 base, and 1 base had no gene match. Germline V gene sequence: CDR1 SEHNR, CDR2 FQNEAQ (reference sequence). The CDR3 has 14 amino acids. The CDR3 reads CASSLGGRYNEQFF. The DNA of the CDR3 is TGTGCCAGCAGCTTAGGCGGGAGATACAATGAGCAGTTCTTC.

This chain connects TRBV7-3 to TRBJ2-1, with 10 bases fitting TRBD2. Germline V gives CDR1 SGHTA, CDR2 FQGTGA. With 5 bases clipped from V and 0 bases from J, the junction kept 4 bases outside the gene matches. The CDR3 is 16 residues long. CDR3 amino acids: CASSRTSGTSYNEQFF. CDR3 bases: TGTGCCAGCAGCCGGACTAGCGGCACCTCCTACAATGAGCAGTTCTTC.

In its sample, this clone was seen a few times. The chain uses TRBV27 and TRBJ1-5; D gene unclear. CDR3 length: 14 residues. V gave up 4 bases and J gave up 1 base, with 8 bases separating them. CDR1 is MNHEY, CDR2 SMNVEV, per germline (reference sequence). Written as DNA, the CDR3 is TGTGCCAGCAGTTACCGACGGAGCAATCAGCCCCAGCATTTT. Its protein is CASSYRRSNQPQHF.

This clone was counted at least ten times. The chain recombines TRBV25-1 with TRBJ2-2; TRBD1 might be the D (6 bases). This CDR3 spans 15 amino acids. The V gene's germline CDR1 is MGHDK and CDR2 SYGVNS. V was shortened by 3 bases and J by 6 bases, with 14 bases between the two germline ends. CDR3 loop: CASSEPRGSSGELFF. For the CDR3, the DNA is TGTGCCAGCAGTGAGCCCAGGGGTTCGTCCGGGGAGCTGTTTTTT.

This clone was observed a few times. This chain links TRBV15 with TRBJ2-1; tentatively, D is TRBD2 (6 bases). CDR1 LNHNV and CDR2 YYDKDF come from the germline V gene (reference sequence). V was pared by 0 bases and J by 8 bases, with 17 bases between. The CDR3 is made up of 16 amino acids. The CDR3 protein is CATSRDRVRSGYEQFF. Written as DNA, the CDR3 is TGTGCCACCAGCAGAGATCGGGTGAGAAGCGGGTATGAGCAGTTCTTC.

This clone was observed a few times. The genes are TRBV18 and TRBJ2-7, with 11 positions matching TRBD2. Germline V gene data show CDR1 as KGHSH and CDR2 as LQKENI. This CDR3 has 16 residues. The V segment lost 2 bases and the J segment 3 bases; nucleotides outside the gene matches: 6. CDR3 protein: CASSPNLAGGVYEQYF. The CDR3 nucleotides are TGTGCCAGCTCACCAAACCTAGCGGGAGGAGTCTACGAGCAGTACTTC.

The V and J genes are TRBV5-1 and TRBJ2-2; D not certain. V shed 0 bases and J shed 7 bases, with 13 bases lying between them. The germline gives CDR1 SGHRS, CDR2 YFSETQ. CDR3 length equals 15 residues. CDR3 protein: CASSLEANQVGELFF. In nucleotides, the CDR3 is TGCGCCAGCAGCTTGGAGGCCAACCAAGTCGGGGAGCTGTTTTTT.

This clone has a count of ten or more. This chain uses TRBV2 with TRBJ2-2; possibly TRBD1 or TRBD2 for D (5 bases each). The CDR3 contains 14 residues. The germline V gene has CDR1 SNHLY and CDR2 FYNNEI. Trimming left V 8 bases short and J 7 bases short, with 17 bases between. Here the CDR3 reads CASGRGEASGELFF. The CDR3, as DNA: TGTGCCAGCGGGCGAGGGGAAGCGAGCGGGGAGCTGTTTTTT.

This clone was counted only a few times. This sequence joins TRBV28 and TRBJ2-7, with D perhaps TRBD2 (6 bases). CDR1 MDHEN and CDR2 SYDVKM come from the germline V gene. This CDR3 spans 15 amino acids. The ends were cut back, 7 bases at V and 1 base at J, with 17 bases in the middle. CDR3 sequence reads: CASKDLVGGSYEQYF. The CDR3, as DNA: TGTGCCAGCAAGGACTTGGTGGGGGGATCCTACGAGCAGTACTTC.

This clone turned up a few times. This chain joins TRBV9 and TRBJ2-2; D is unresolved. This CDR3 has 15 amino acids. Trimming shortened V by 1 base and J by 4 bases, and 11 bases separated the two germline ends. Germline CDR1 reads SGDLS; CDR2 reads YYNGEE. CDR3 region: CASSVNSLSTGELFF. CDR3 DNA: TGTGCCAGCAGCGTAAATAGTCTATCCACCGGGGAGCTGTTTTTT. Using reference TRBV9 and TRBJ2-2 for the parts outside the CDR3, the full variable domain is DSGVTQTPKHLITATGQRVTLRCSPRSGDLSVYWYQQSLDQGLQFLIQYYNGEERAKGNILERFSAQQFPDLHSELNLSSLELGDSALYFCASSVNSLSTGELFFGEGSRLTVL.

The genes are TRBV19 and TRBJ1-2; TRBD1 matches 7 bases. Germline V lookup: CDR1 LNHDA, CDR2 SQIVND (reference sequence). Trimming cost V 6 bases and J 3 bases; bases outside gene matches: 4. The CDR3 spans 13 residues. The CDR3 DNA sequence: TGTGCCAGTAGATACACAGGGGACTATGGCTACACCTTC. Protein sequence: CASRYTGDYGYTF.